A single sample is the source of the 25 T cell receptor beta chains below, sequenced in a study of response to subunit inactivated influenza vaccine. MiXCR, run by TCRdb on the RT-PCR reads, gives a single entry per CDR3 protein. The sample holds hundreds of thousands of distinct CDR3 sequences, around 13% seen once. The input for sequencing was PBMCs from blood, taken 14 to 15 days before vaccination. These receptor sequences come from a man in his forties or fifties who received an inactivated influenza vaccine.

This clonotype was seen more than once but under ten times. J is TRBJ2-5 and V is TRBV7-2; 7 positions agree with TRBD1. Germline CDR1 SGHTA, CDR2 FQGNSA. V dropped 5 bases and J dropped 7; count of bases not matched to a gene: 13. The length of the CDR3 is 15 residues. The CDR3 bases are TGTGCCAGCAGCGCAGGGGGACCTCAAAGCGGGACCCAGTACTTC. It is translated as CASSAGGPQSGTQYF.

CDR3 sequence reads: CASSSPSGIYEQYF. For the CDR3, the DNA is TGTGCCAGCAGCTCCCCTAGCGGGATCTACGAGCAGTACTTC. This sequence joins TRBV5-6 and TRBJ2-7; TRBD2 matches 9 bases. CDR1 and CDR2 from the germline V gene are SGHDT and YYEEEE. The trim removed 3 bases at V and 3 bases at J, leaving 4 bases unmatched. The CDR3 is 14 amino acids.

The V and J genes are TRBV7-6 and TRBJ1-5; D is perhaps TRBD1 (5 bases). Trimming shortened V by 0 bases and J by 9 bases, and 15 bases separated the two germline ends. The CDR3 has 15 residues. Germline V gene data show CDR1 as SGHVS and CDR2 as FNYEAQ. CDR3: CASSLALRGEGPQHF. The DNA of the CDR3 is TGTGCCAGCAGCTTAGCGCTAAGGGGCGAAGGGCCCCAGCATTTT.

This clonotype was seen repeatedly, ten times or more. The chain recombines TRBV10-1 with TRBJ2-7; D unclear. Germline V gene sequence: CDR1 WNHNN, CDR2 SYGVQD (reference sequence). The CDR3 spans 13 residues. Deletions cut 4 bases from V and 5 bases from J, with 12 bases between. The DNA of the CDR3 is TGCGCCAGCAGTGGGAGCCCAATGAACGAGCAGTACTTC. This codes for CASSGSPMNEQYF.

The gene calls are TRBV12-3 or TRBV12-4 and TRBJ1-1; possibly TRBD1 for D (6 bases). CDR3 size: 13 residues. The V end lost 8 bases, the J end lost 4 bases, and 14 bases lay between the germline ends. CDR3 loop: CASLLQGFTEAFF. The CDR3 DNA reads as TGTGCCAGCCTTCTACAGGGTTTCACTGAAGCTTTCTTT.

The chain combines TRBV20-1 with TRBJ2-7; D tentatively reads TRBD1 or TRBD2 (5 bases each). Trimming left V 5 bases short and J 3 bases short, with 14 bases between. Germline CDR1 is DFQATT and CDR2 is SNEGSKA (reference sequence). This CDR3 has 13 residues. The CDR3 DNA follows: TGCAGTGCTGAGGGTGGCAGGGTCTACGAGCAGTACTTC. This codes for CSAEGGRVYEQYF.

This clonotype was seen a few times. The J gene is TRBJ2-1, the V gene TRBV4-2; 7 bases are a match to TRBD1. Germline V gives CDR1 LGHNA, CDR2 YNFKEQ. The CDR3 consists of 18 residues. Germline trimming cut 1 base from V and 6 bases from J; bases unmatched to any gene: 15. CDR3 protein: CASSQGSGLGHRGNEQFF. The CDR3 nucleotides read TGTGCCAGCAGCCAAGGTTCAGGTCTGGGACACAGGGGCAATGAGCAGTTCTTC.

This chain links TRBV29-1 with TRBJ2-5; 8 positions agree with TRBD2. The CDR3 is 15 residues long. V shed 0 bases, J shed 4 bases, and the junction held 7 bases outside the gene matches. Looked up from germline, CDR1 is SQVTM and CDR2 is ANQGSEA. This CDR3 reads CSVEEGTSVTETQYF. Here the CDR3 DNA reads TGCAGCGTTGAAGAGGGGACTAGTGTCACAGAGACCCAGTACTTC.

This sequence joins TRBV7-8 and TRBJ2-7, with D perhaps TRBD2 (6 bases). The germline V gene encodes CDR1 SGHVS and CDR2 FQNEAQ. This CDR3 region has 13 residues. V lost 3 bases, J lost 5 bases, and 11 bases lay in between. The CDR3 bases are TGTGCCAGCAGCTTCCGGGGGAACCACGAGCAGTACTTC. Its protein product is CASSFRGNHEQYF.

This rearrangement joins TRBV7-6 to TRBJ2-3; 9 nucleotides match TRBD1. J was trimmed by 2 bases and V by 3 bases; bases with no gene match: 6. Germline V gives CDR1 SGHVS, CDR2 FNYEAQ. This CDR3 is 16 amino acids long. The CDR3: CASSLAGDRVTDTQYF. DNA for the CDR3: TGTGCCAGCAGCTTGGCTGGGGACAGGGTCACAGATACGCAGTATTTT.

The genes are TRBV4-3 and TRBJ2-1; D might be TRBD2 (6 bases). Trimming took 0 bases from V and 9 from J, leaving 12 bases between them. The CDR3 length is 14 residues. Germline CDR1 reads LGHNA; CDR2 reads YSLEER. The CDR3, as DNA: TGCGCCAGCAGCCAAGATGCGGGGCTCGCTGAGCAGTTCTTC. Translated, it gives CASSQDAGLAEQFF.

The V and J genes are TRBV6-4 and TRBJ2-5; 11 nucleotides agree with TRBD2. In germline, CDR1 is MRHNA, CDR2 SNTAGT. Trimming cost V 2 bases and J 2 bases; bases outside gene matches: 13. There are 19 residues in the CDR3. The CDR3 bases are TGTGCCAGCAGTGACGACACTAGCGGGAGTTGGTGGGGGCAAGAGACCCAGTACTTC. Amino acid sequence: CASSDDTSGSWWGQETQYF.

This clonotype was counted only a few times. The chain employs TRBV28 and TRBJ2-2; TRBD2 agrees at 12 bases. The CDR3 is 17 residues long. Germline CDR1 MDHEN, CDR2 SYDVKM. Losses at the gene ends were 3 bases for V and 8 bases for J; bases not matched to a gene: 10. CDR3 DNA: TGTGCCAGCAGTTTGCTAGCGGGAGGGCCCTACGGTGGGGAGCTGTTTTTT. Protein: CASSLLAGGPYGGELFF.

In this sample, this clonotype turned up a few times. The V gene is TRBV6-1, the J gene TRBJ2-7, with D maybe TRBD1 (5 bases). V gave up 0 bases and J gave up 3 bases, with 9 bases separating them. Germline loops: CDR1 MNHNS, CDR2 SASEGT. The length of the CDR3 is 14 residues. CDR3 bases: TGTGCCAGCAGTGAAGCGCTGGACAACTACGAGCAGTACTTC. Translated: CASSEALDNYEQYF.

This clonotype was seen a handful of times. The CDR3 is CASSTSLDRSYTEAFF. CDR3 bases: TGTGCCAGCAGCACTAGCCTGGACAGGTCGTACACTGAAGCTTTCTTT. The V call is TRBV13, the J call TRBJ1-1; 7 bases match TRBD1. This CDR3 has 16 residues. Per the germline V gene, CDR1 is PRHDT and CDR2 is FYEKMQ (reference sequence). V was pared by 5 bases and J by 3 bases, with 12 bases of the junction left unmatched.

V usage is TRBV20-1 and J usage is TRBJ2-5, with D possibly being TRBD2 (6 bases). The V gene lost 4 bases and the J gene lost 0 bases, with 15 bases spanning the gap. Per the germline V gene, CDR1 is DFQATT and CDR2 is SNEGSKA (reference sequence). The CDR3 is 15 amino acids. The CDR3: CSATPLGGYQETQYF. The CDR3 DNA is TGCAGTGCTACCCCCCTGGGGGGTTACCAAGAGACCCAGTACTTC.

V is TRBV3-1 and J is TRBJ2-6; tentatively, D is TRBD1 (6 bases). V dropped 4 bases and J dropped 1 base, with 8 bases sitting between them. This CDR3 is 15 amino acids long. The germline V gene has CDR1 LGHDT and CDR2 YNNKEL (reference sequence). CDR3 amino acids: CASSRRGSGANVLTF. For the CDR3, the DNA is TGTGCCAGCAGCCGCAGGGGTTCTGGGGCCAACGTCCTGACTTTC.

The CDR3 nucleotides are TGTGCCTGGAGTGTAAGCTGGACTAGCGGGGGGCAAGAGACCCAGTACTTC. This gives the protein CAWSVSWTSGGQETQYF. The rearrangement links TRBV30 to TRBJ2-5; TRBD2 aligns across 14 bases. Germline V gene lookup returns CDR1 GTSNPN and CDR2 SVGIG (reference sequence). Trimming removed 0 bases from V and 2 bases from J; junction bases left unmatched: 5. There are 17 residues in the CDR3. Using reference TRBV30 and TRBJ2-5 for the parts outside the CDR3, the full variable domain is SQTIHQWPATLVQPVGSPLSLECTVEGTSNPNLYWYRQAAGRGLQLLFYSVGIGQISSEVPQNLSASRPQDRQFILSSKKLLLSDSGFYLCAWSVSWTSGGQETQYFGPGTRLLVL.

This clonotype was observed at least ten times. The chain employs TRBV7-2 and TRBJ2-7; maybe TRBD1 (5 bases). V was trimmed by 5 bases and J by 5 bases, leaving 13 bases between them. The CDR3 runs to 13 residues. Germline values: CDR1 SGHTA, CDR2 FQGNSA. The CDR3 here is CASSLQVFDEQYF. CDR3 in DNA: TGTGCCAGCAGCCTACAGGTTTTCGACGAGCAGTACTTC.

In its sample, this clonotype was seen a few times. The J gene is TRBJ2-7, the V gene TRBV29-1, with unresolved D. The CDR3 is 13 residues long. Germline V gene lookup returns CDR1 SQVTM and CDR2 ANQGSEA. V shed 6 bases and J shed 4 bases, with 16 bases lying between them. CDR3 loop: CSVTSRLFYEQYF. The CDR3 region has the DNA TGCAGCGTCACCTCGAGACTTTTTTACGAGCAGTACTTC.

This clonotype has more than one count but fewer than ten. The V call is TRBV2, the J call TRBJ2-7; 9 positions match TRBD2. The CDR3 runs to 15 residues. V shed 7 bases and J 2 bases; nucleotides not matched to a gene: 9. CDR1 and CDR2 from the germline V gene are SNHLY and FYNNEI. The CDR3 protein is CASTPSGATAYEQYF. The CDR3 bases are TGTGCCAGCACCCCTAGCGGGGCTACCGCCTACGAGCAGTACTTC.

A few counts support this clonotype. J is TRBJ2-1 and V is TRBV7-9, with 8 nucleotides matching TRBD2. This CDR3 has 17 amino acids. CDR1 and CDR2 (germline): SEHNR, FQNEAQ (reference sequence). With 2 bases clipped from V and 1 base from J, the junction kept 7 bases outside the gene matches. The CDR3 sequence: CASSLYRGGRSYNEQFF. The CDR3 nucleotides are TGTGCCAGCAGCTTATACCGGGGGGGCCGATCCTACAATGAGCAGTTCTTC.

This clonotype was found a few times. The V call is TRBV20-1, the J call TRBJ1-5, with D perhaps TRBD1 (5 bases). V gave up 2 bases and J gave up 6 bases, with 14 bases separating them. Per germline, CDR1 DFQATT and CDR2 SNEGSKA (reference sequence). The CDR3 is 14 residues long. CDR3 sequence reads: CSARTQIGGQPQHF. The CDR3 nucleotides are TGCAGTGCTAGAACCCAGATCGGGGGTCAGCCCCAGCATTTT.

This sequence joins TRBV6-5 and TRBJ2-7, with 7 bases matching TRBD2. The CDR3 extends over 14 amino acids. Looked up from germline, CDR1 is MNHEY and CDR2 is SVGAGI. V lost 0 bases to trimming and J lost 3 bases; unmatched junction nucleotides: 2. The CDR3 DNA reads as TGTGCCAGCAGTTACTCGACGGGGGGCTACGAGCAGTACTTC. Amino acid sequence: CASSYSTGGYEQYF.

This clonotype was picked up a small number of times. CDR3 sequence: CSVETQEQETQYF. DNA of the CDR3: TGCAGCGTGGAGACTCAGGAACAAGAGACCCAGTACTTC. The V call is TRBV29-1, the J call TRBJ2-5; D call uncertain. V lost 6 bases to trimming and J lost 2 bases, with 13 bases between them. The CDR3 consists of 13 residues. The germline gives CDR1 SQVTM, CDR2 ANQGSEA.